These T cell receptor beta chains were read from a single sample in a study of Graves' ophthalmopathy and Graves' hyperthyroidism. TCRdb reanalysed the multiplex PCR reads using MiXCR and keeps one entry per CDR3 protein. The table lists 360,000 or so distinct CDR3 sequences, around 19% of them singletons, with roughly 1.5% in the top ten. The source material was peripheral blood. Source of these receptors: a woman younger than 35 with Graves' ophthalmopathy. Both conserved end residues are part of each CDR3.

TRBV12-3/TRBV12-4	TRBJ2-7	CASRDRGQGSYEQYF
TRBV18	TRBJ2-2	CASSPTMGELFF
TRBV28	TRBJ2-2	CASSPTDSVGGELFF
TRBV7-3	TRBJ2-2	CASSLFSGGNTGELFF
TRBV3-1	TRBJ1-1	CASSQRQGRTEAFF
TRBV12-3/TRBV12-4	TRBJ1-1	CASSPTGGGTEAFF
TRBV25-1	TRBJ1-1	CASSTTRTLDEAFF
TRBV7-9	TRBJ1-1	CAIKTGEAFF
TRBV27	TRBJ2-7	CASSFSRSSYEQYF
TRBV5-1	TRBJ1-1	CASSPVTGDATEAFF
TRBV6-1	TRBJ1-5	CASSPPGQVQPQHF
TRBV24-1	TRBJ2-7	CATSPGTPTREQYF
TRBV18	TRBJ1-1	CASSPNRDSPSPF
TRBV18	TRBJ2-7	CASSRQGSKNEQYF
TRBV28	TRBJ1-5	CASSLQGLNQPQHF
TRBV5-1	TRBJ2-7	CASSQNRDYNYEQYF
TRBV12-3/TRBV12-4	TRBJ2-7	CASSLPGQRLWEQYF
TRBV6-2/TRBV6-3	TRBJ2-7	CASSFSQSSSYEQYF
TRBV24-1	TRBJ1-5	CATSDSDAAGQPQHF
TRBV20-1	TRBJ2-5	CSAVEGGVGQETQYF
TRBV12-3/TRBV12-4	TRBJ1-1	CASSLSSTEAFF
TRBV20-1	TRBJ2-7	CSASGPGHVYEQYF
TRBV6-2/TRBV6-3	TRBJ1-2	CASSSAPQGTYGYTF